The 11 T cell receptor beta chains listed next were all sequenced from one sample in a study of radiotherapy plus CTLA-4 blockade in lung cancer. Here immunoSEQ multiplex PCR was the method, and the copy in TCRdb shows in-frame clones only, minus some. The top ten hold 46% of the sample, which has 13,000 to 15,000 clones, about 70% seen once. The sample consisted of peripheral blood, taken from a patient treated with radiotherapy plus ipilimumab. The source is a human donor with non-small cell lung cancer whose response to radiotherapy plus ipilimumab could not be evaluated.

A single count supports this clone. V usage is TRBV7-9 and J usage is TRBJ1-1, with D tentatively TRBD1 (5 bases). The CDR3 extends over 15 amino acids. The germline V gene has CDR1 SEHNR and CDR2 FQNEAQ (reference sequence). Trimming pared 8 bases from V and 4 bases from J, leaving 20 bases between. The CDR3 DNA sequence: TGTGCCAGCGTCTCACACGGGGGAGGGACCACTGAAGCTTTCTTT. Its protein is CASVSHGGGTTEAFF.

This rearrangement joins TRBV5-1 to TRBJ2-7, with TRBD1 identical over 12 bases. CDR3 length: 15 residues. V was pared by 4 bases and J by 6 bases, with 8 bases of the junction left unmatched. Germline V lookup: CDR1 SGHRS, CDR2 YFSETQ. This chain's CDR3 is CASSTGGQGAREQYF. CDR3 DNA: TGCGCCAGCAGCACGGGGGGACAGGGGGCTCGCGAGCAGTACTTC.

The chain recombines TRBV27 with TRBJ1-2; no clear D gene. The germline V and J ends were trimmed by 3 bases and 1 base, with 9 bases remaining between them. CDR1 and CDR2 (germline): MNHEY, SMNVEV (reference sequence). The CDR3 contains 14 residues. The DNA of the CDR3 is TGTGCCAGCAGTTTTGCAGGAAATAACTATGGCTACACCTTC. As protein: CASSFAGNNYGYTF.

This chain connects TRBV29-1 to TRBJ2-2; 9 bases are shared with TRBD1. The CDR3 covers 15 residues. Germline loops: CDR1 SQVTM, CDR2 ANQGSEA. The junction had 8 bases not matched to a gene; V was cut back by 4 bases and J by 5 bases. This CDR3 is CSVVGFGTGTGELFF. CDR3 nucleotides: TGCAGCGTTGTGGGGTTCGGGACAGGGACCGGGGAGCTGTTTTTT.

The chain has TRBV18 and TRBJ2-5, with 7 bases fitting TRBD1. Germline V lookup: CDR1 KGHSH, CDR2 LQKENI. V shed 2 bases, J shed 4 bases, and the junction held 7 bases outside the gene matches. There are 15 residues in the CDR3. The CDR3 nucleotides read TGTGCCAGCTCACCAAACAGGGGTTCGGGAGAGACCCAGTACTTC. It yields the protein CASSPNRGSGETQYF. The entire variable domain, with the rest obtained from reference TRBV18 and TRBJ2-5, is as follows: NAGVMQNPRHLVRRRGQEARLRCSPMKGHSHVYWYRQLPEEGLKFMVYLQKENIIDESGMPKERFSAEFPKEGPSILRIQQVVRGDSAAYFCASSPNRGSGETQYFGPGTRLLVL.

The chain uses TRBV27 and TRBJ2-1, with D perhaps TRBD2 (6 bases). CDR1 is MNHEY, CDR2 SMNVEV, per germline (reference sequence). Trimming took off 3 bases at V and 3 bases at J, with 9 bases between the two ends. This CDR3 spans 14 amino acids. In DNA form, the CDR3 reads TGTGCCAGCAGTTTTGGAGGGAACTACAATGAGCAGTTCTTC. Amino acids: CASSFGGNYNEQFF.

This chain joins TRBV28 and TRBJ1-2; 7 bases match TRBD1. Looked up from germline, CDR1 is MDHEN and CDR2 is SYDVKM. V trimming: 5 bases; J trimming: 5 bases; junction bases outside the gene matches: 5. CDR3 length equals 13 residues. The CDR3 spells CASSLTGRYGYTF. The CDR3 DNA sequence: TGTGCCAGCAGTCTGACAGGGAGATATGGCTACACCTTC.

This clone has a handful of counts. This chain links TRBV21-1 with TRBJ2-7; the table's D call TRBD2 went unverified against the DNA. TRBV21-1 is deemed a pseudogene. CDR3 length equals 16 residues. The CDR3 here is CASSKVPSGGHYEQYF. The CDR3 DNA follows: TGTGCCAGCAGCAAAGTCCCCAGCGGGGGCCACTACGAGCAGTACTTC.

This CDR3 reads CAWTKAGGGKQYF. The CDR3 DNA reads TGTGCCTGGACAAAAGCGGGGGGCGGAAAGCAGTATTTT. V gene TRBV30 combines with J gene TRBJ2-3; 9 nucleotides align to TRBD2. This CDR3 region has 13 residues. Per germline, CDR1 GTSNPN and CDR2 SVGIG (reference sequence). The V and J ends lost 4 bases and 11 bases, in that order; junction bases with no gene match: 10.

As to this clone: An end of the junction differs from the germline gene, which may be a read error. This rearrangement joins TRBV5-1 to TRBJ2-5, with a tentative D call TRBD2 (6 bases). The CDR3 is 14 amino acids. CDR1 is SGHRS and CDR2 is YFSETQ in the germline V gene. The CDR3 nucleotides read TGCGCCAGCAGGCAGGGACTCGGTGCAGAGGCCCAGTACTTC. It is translated as CASRQGLGAEAQYF.

This sequence joins TRBV10-2 and TRBJ2-7; 9 bases match TRBD1. Trimming took 3 bases from V and 5 from J; bases not matched to a gene: 5. CDR3 length: 14 amino acids. CDR1 and CDR2 (germline): WSHSY, SAAADI. The CDR3 DNA reads TGCGCCAGCAGTGATGGGACAGGGAGGAACGAGCAGTACTTC. It encodes CASSDGTGRNEQYF.